What follows is one TCR beta chain and its context. The antigen remains undetermined. This record comes from a study of follicular helper T cells after annual influenza vaccination. About the research overall: Across the 2013-2014, 2014-2015 and 2015-2016 vaccination seasons, some subjects were resampled. Regarding the study as a whole: ICOS+CD38+ cTfh clonality change tracked circulating plasmablast frequency change.

The table came from immunoSEQ multiplex PCR; TCRdb's copy has only in-frame clones and leaves some out. The profile shows about 10,000 clones, approximately 81% of them singletons. The CDR3 spans 13 residues. CDR1 and CDR2 (germline): MNHEY, SVGAGI. Trimming left V 5 bases short and J 6 bases short, with 11 bases between. Time point here: 2014-2015 season, 7 days after vaccination. Donors with HIV/AIDS, active malignancy, immunomodulators or active illness were excluded. The TCR comes from an adult who received the influenza vaccine. Sequences were derived from CXCR5+ CD38- circulating T follicular helper cells from blood, sampled 7 days after influenza vaccination. Regarding subset: circulating Tfh, non-naive CD4+CXCR5+PD-1+ (ICOS+CD38+ or ICOS-CD38-). The chain joins TRBV6-5 to TRBJ1-3, with D unresolved. For the CDR3, the DNA is TGTGCCAGCAGTCCCGGTTTGGAAAACACCATATATTTT. It codes for CASSPGLENTIYF.